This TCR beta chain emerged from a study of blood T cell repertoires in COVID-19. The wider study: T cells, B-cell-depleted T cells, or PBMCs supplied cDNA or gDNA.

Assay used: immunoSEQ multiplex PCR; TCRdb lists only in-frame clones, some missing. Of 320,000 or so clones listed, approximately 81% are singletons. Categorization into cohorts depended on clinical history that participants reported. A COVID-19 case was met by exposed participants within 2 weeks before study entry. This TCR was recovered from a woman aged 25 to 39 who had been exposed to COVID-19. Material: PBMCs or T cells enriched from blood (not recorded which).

CDR3 protein: CASSFYRGPGTEAFF. The CDR3 DNA follows: TGTGCCAGCAGCTTTTACAGGGGGCCGGGCACTGAAGCTTTCTTT. The chain employs TRBV11-2 and TRBJ1-1; 9 nucleotides match TRBD1. CDR3 length equals 15 residues. In germline, CDR1 is SGHAT, CDR2 FQNNGV. Trimming cost V 3 bases and J 4 bases; bases outside gene matches: 6.